The 22 T cell receptor beta chains below were found in one sample sequenced in a study of T cell changes during pregnancy in multiple sclerosis. Using immunoSEQ multiplex PCR, the repertoire was profiled, and TCRdb retains in-frame clones only, with some absent. The profile shows about 40,000 clones, 85% to 95% of them singletons. Sequencing used peripheral blood, obtained before pregnancy. These receptors were taken from a female donor with multiple sclerosis, enrolled in a pregnancy study.

The rearrangement uses TRBV19 and TRBJ1-5; 8 bases align to TRBD1. V lost 3 bases, J lost 6 bases, and 13 bases stayed unmatched. Per germline, CDR1 LNHDA and CDR2 SQIVND (reference sequence). The CDR3 runs to 17 residues. CDR3 DNA: TGTGCCAGTAGTATCATTCAGGGGGCGCCCCTGGGTCAGCCCCAGCATTTT. Protein: CASSIIQGAPLGQPQHF.

The chain combines TRBV5-6 with TRBJ2-6; D uncertain. This CDR3 contains 11 residues. The V end was cut by 4 bases, the J end by 11 bases, with 7 bases between. CDR1 and CDR2 from the germline V gene are SGHDT and YYEEEE. CDR3 loop: CASSARDVLTF. The CDR3 DNA reads TGTGCCAGCAGCGCCCGGGACGTCCTGACTTTC.

The J gene is TRBJ1-4, the V gene TRBV6-1; D is ambiguous. There are 14 residues in the CDR3. Trimming took 8 bases from V and 0 from J, leaving 10 bases between them. CDR1 MNHNS and CDR2 SASEGT come from the germline V gene. The CDR3 nucleotides read TGTGCCAGCGGTCCGCAGGCAACTAATGAAAAACTGTTTTTT. Translated: CASGPQATNEKLFF.

The chain has TRBV2 and TRBJ2-7, with D possibly being TRBD2 (5 bases). CDR1 and CDR2 (germline): SNHLY, FYNNEI. The CDR3 covers 13 residues. Between the trimmed V and J ends, which lost 4 bases and 0 bases, there was a span of 7 bases. For the CDR3, the DNA is TGTGCCAGCAGTGTAGGGAGCTCCTACGAGCAGTACTTC. Translated, it gives CASSVGSSYEQYF.

V usage is TRBV10-3 and J usage is TRBJ1-1; 10 bases fit TRBD1. V shed 6 bases and J 0 bases; nucleotides not matched to a gene: 10. CDR1 and CDR2 (germline): ENHRY, SYGVKD. This CDR3 has 17 residues. Here the CDR3 DNA reads TGTGCCATCAGGCCGGGACAGGGGCTATCGATGAACACTGAAGCTTTCTTT. Its protein product is CAIRPGQGLSMNTEAFF.

V usage is TRBV6-5 and J usage is TRBJ1-4; TRBD1 is a possible D gene (6 bases). Trimming shortened V by 6 bases and J by 7 bases, and 15 bases separated the two germline ends. CDR1 and CDR2 from the germline V gene are MNHEY and SVGAGI. The CDR3 sequence is 14 residues long. The CDR3, as DNA: TGTGCCAGCAGGGATCTAGGGGGTACTGAAAAACTGTTTTTT. This gives the protein CASRDLGGTEKLFF.

This clone was observed a single time. The chain recombines TRBV6-6 with TRBJ1-1; possibly TRBD1 for D (6 bases). Germline CDR1 is MNHNY and CDR2 is SVGAGI (reference sequence). The CDR3 covers 15 residues. V was pared by 0 bases and J by 0 bases, with 8 bases between. CDR3 bases: TGTGCCAGCAGTTACTCTAGGGGGATGAACACTGAAGCTTTCTTT. Protein sequence: CASSYSRGMNTEAFF.

The CDR3 reads CASRGGTVNTEAFF. The CDR3 nucleotides read TGTGCCAGCAGAGGCGGGACAGTTAACACTGAAGCTTTCTTT. The chain carries TRBV2 and TRBJ1-1, with TRBD1 identical over 7 bases. The ends lost 6 bases at V and 2 bases at J; junction bases unmatched: 6. Per germline, CDR1 SNHLY and CDR2 FYNNEI. The CDR3 is 14 amino acids.

V usage is TRBV28 and J usage is TRBJ2-5, with TRBD2 matching 7 bases. The end of the DNA is better explained by TRBJ2-7, so the J call may be wrong. From germline, CDR1 is MDHEN and CDR2 SYDVKM. There are 13 residues in the CDR3. The CDR3 loop reads CASSLGLEDEQYF. In DNA, the CDR3 is TGTGCCAGCAGCTTAGGACTAGAAGACGAGCAGTACTTC.

V and J are TRBV28 and TRBJ1-4; TRBD1 is a possible D gene (5 bases). The CDR3 is 16 amino acids. The germline V gene encodes CDR1 MDHEN and CDR2 SYDVKM. V was trimmed by 7 bases and J by 2 bases, leaving 17 bases between them. The CDR3 protein is CASNSLGAGTNEKLFF. Here the CDR3 DNA reads TGTGCCAGCAATTCCCTAGGGGCCGGGACTAATGAAAAACTGTTTTTT.

The genes are TRBV5-4 and TRBJ2-2; TRBD2 agrees at 11 bases. V lost 4 bases to trimming and J lost 0 bases; unmatched junction nucleotides: 11. CDR3 length: 19 amino acids. The germline V gene encodes CDR1 SGHNT and CDR2 YYREEE (reference sequence). CDR3 sequence: CASSKRTSGHYSNTGELFF. DNA for the CDR3: TGTGCCAGCAGCAAAAGGACTAGCGGGCATTATTCGAACACCGGGGAGCTGTTTTTT.

This chain connects TRBV4-1 to TRBJ2-7; TRBD2 matches 12 bases. V trimming: 4 bases; J trimming: 5 bases; junction bases outside the gene matches: 6. CDR1 MGHRA and CDR2 YSYEKL come from the germline V gene. CDR3 length: 15 amino acids. The DNA for the CDR3 is TGCGCCAGCAGCCCAGGACTAGCGGGAAGAGACGAGCAGTACTTC. As protein: CASSPGLAGRDEQYF.

Points on this clone: The same CDR3 also results from other DNA sequences found in this sample. This sequence joins TRBV27 and TRBJ2-3; a possible D gene is TRBD2 (6 bases). This CDR3 comprises 15 residues. Germline V gene sequence: CDR1 MNHEY, CDR2 SMNVEV (reference sequence). V lost 3 bases to trimming and J lost 0 bases, with 10 bases between them. This chain's CDR3 is CASSFVAASTDTQYF. The CDR3, as DNA: TGTGCCAGCAGTTTCGTAGCGGCAAGCACAGATACGCAGTATTTT.

The genes are TRBV19 and TRBJ2-7; D may be TRBD2 (6 bases). The CDR3 is made up of 13 amino acids. CDR1 LNHDA and CDR2 SQIVND come from the germline V gene (reference sequence). Trimming removed 3 bases from V and 1 base from J, with 7 bases in between. Here the CDR3 reads CASSIGTSYEQYF. The CDR3 nucleotides read TGTGCCAGTAGTATCGGGACTTCCTACGAGCAGTACTTC.

The chain carries TRBV6-5 and TRBJ2-3; D gene ambiguous. Trimming stripped 4 bases from V and 0 bases from J, with 8 bases between. Germline V gene sequence: CDR1 MNHEY, CDR2 SVGAGI. The CDR3 spans 14 residues. CDR3 bases: TGTGCCAGCAGTTTCACCGGGAGCACAGATACGCAGTATTTT. The encoded protein is CASSFTGSTDTQYF.

This clone has a single count. The V call is TRBV6-5, the J call TRBJ1-1; no definite D call. Trimming took off 6 bases at V and 6 bases at J, with 14 bases between the two ends. The CDR3 runs to 13 residues. The germline gives CDR1 MNHEY, CDR2 SVGAGI. The CDR3 here is CASRPQPRAEAFF. CDR3 DNA sequence: TGTGCCAGCAGGCCTCAACCCCGGGCTGAAGCTTTCTTT.

This chain links TRBV6-5 with TRBJ1-3, with unresolved D. Trimming removed 0 bases at V and 4 bases at J, with 10 bases between. Germline V CDR1 and CDR2: MNHEY, SVGAGI. There are 15 residues in the CDR3. CDR3 sequence reads: CASSYSVVEGNTIYF. The CDR3 coding sequence is TGTGCCAGCAGTTACTCGGTGGTGGAGGGAAACACCATATATTTT.

The chain combines TRBV19 with TRBJ2-1; 7 bases are a match to TRBD2. The V gene's germline CDR1 is LNHDA and CDR2 SQIVND (reference sequence). Losses at the gene ends were 6 bases for V and 7 bases for J; bases not matched to a gene: 6. CDR3 size: 13 residues. The CDR3 DNA follows: TGTGCCAGTAGCGGGAGGCATAAGAATGAGCAGTTCTTC. Translating gives CASSGRHKNEQFF.

The chain's CDR3 is CASSLTRLAGSNEQFF. CDR3 nucleotide sequence: TGTGCCAGCAGCTTAACCCGACTAGCGGGCTCCAATGAGCAGTTCTTC. The J gene is TRBJ2-1, the V gene TRBV11-2; 10 bases match TRBD2. Germline-derived CDR1 and CDR2 are SGHAT and FQNNGV. The V segment lost 2 bases and the J segment 6 bases; nucleotides outside the gene matches: 7. The CDR3 consists of 16 residues.

The V and J genes are TRBV30 and TRBJ2-2, with TRBD2 identical over 12 bases. Germline CDR1 and CDR2: GTSNPN and SVGIG (reference sequence). The CDR3 sequence is 16 residues long. Trimming removed 3 bases from V and 3 bases from J; junction bases left unmatched: 5. The CDR3 DNA reads as TGTGCCTGGAGACTACGACTAGCGGGAGACACCGGGGAGCTGTTTTTT. It encodes CAWRLRLAGDTGELFF.

This rearrangement joins TRBV2 to TRBJ2-1, with a tentative D call TRBD2 (6 bases). Germline V gene sequence: CDR1 SNHLY, CDR2 FYNNEI. This CDR3 spans 15 amino acids. Trimming stripped 6 bases from V and 8 bases from J, with 20 bases between. The CDR3 nucleotides are TGTGCCAGCAGGGGACGGGGGAAAAGTTTGGATGAGCAGTTCTTC. Translating it yields CASRGRGKSLDEQFF.

V is TRBV27 and J is TRBJ1-2, with 9 bases that match TRBD1. This CDR3 has 14 residues. Germline values: CDR1 MNHEY, CDR2 SMNVEV (reference sequence). The V and J ends lost 2 bases and 7 bases, in that order; junction bases with no gene match: 5. CDR3 DNA sequence: TGTGCCAGCAGTTTAGGGACAGGGCACTTTGGCTACACCTTC. Translated, it gives CASSLGTGHFGYTF.